The text below deals with one T cell receptor beta chain. The sample originates from a study of control samples from healthy donors and cancer patients. Generated by immunoSEQ multiplex PCR, the TCRdb table keeps only in-frame clones and is missing some. This table holds around 120,000 clones, just under 95% found once. V lost 2 bases to trimming and J lost 6 bases, with 10 bases between them. CDR3 length: 13 amino acids. CDR1 MNHEY and CDR2 SVGAGI come from the germline V gene. This receptor was identified in a young man in good health. The sequencing input was blood. This rearrangement joins TRBV6-5 to TRBJ1-2; weak D call: TRBD1 (5 bases). For the CDR3, the DNA is TGTGCCAGCAGTTACAGCAGGGTTGATGGCTACACCTTC. This translates into CASSYSRVDGYTF.